This T cell receptor beta chain was retrieved from a study of T cell repertoires in cytomegalovirus infection. Study information: CMV epitopes in the study were HLA-C-restricted (recently identified) and HLA-B-restricted (well studied). Both CMV infection and a matching HLA type were indicated by public TCR beta signatures. Study-level findings and limits: Frequencies of public TCR beta families were cumulated, and this identified carriers of CMV plus the relevant HLA.

The table lists this clonotype with a few counts. What it binds is not known. TCRdb redid the calling of the reads with MiXCR, one entry per CDR3 protein. In the table there are about 900,000 distinct CDR3 sequences, approximately 30% of which are singletons. Deletions cut 0 bases from V and 6 bases from J, with 12 bases between. CDR1 is SGHNT, CDR2 YENEEA, per germline. There are 15 residues in the CDR3. The sequence was collected from a human donor in good health (CMV status not recorded). Some clones in this sample may be carry-over from other donors' samples. The starting material was cultured CD8+ T cells from PBMCs, obtained from culture after CMV antigen stimulation. The chain joins TRBV11-3 to TRBJ2-1, with a tentative D call TRBD1 (6 bases). The CDR3 DNA reads TGTGCCAGCAGCTTAGACAGGGGCGCTCCCAATGAGCAGTTCTTC. Its protein product is CASSLDRGAPNEQFF.